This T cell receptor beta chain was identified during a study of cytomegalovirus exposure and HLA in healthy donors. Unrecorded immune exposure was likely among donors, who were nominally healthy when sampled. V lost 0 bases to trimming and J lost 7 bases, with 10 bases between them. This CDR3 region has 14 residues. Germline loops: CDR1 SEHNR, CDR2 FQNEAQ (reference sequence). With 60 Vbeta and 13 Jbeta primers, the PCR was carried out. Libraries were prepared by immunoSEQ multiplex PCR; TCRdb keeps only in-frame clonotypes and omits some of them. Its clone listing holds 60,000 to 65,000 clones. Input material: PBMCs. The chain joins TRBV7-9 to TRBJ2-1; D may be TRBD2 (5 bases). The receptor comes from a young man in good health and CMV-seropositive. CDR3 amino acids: CASSLAREMNEQFF. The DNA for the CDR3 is TGTGCCAGCAGCTTAGCTAGGGAGATGAATGAGCAGTTCTTC.